The 5 T cell receptor beta chains reported below all come from one sample, sequenced in a study of T-cell reconstitution after alpha-beta-depleted transplantation in children. This sample's TCRbeta library carried unique molecular identifier barcodes. TCRdb passed the PCR reads through MiXCR, listing each CDR3 protein once. The table has about 830,000 distinct CDR3 sequences, roughly 15% seen once. The sample in question was PBMCs, mostly from graft donor cells, obtained 360 days after TCRalphabeta/CD19-depleted stem cell transplant. These receptors were obtained from a male patient younger than 18 who had a stem cell transplant for acute lymphoblastic leukemia, so the T cells may come from the graft donor.

Many counts were recorded for this clonotype. The chain carries TRBV9 and TRBJ2-2; D not resolved. This CDR3 region has 14 residues. V was clipped by 4 bases and J by 0 bases, with 7 bases between them. The V gene's germline CDR1 is SGDLS and CDR2 YYNGEE. CDR3 region: CASSPGSNTGELFF. CDR3 in DNA: TGTGCCAGCAGCCCCGGCTCGAACACCGGGGAGCTGTTTTTT.

This clonotype was counted only a few times. V gene TRBV4-2 combines with J gene TRBJ2-1; D is undetermined. Germline V gene lookup returns CDR1 LGHNA and CDR2 YNFKEQ. Trimming left V 0 bases short and J 1 base short, with 10 bases between. The CDR3 covers 16 residues. The CDR3 protein is CASSQEPLRSYNEQFF. DNA for the CDR3: TGTGCCAGCAGCCAAGAACCCCTCAGATCCTACAATGAGCAGTTCTTC.

This clonotype was recorded a few times. The gene calls are TRBV5-1 and TRBJ2-3, with D uncertain. Trimming removed 0 bases at V and 4 bases at J, with 12 bases between. The CDR3 totals 15 residues. Germline V gene data show CDR1 as SGHRS and CDR2 as YFSETQ. The CDR3 region is CASSLVAQWADTQYF. In DNA form, the CDR3 reads TGCGCCAGCAGCTTGGTGGCCCAATGGGCAGATACGCAGTATTTT.

This clonotype appeared a few times. The chain employs TRBV7-9 and TRBJ2-1, with 16 bases that match TRBD2. Germline V gene lookup returns CDR1 SEHNR and CDR2 FQNEAQ (reference sequence). V gave up 5 bases and J gave up 2 bases; unmatched junction bases: 3. The CDR3 length is 17 residues. CDR3 sequence (DNA): TGTGCCAGCAGCCCGGGACTAGCGGGAGGGGCCTACAATGAGCAGTTCTTC. This sequence encodes CASSPGLAGGAYNEQFF.

The chain has TRBV6-1 and TRBJ2-7, with TRBD2 matching over 8 bases. CDR3 length: 13 amino acids. CDR1 and CDR2 (germline): MNHNS, SASEGT. J was trimmed by 3 bases and V by 7 bases; bases with no gene match: 5. The CDR3 protein is CASTSSGSYEQYF. CDR3 in DNA: TGTGCCAGCACCTCAAGCGGGAGCTACGAGCAGTACTTC.